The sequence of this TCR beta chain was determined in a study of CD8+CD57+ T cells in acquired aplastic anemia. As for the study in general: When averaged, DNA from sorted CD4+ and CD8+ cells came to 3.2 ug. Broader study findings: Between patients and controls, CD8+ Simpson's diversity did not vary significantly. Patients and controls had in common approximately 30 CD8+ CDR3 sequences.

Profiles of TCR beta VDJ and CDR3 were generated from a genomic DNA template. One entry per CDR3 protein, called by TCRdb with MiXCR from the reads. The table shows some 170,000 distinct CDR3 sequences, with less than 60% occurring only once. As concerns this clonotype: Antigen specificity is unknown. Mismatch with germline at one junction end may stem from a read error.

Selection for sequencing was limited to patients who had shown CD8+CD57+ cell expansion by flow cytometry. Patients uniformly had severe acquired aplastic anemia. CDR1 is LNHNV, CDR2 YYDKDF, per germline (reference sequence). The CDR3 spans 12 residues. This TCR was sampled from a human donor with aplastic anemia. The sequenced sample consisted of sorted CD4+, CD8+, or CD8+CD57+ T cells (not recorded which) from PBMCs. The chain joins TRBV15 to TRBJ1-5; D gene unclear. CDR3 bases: TGTGCCATCAGCAGCCAAAATCAGCCCCAGCATTTT. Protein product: CAISSQNQPQHF.